This T cell receptor beta chain emerged from a study of cytomegalovirus exposure and HLA in healthy donors (dated by TCRdb to the late 2010s). With regard to the full study: In an earlier analysis of approximately 640 of the donors, approximately 300 Gb of sequence data and 100 million or so unique TCR beta sequences from about 179 million T cells were reported. An early release that covered about 600 HLA-typed donors contained approximately 300 gigabases of sequencing data and 85 million to 100 million unique TCR sequences. Of the roughly 400 genotyped donors, over 65% fell in the genetic ancestry cluster associated with self-reported Caucasian donors. The aim of the study was to test whether cataloging public T cell receptors could identify signatures of past pathogen exposure. The study used immunosequencing to profile the T cell repertoires of approximately 630 subjects and linked those repertoires to cytomegalovirus serostatus. In addition to the first cohort of approximately 670 subjects, a separate validation cohort of some 120 different subjects was used. High-throughput TCR immunosequencing, statistical association of individual TCRs with disease status, and machine learning were combined to predict cytomegalovirus infection status. To study patterns of TCR occurrence, a later analysis re-analyzed previously published TCR beta repertoires from around 670 donors and added high-resolution HLA genotyping. In the later analysis, no new phenotypic data were used to find candidate immune exposures; instead, reliance was placed on TCR beta sequences and their occurrence across donors. In an earlier analysis of a few hundred of the donors, high-throughput TCR beta sequencing was used to judge whether each TCR beta V gene segment behaved as functional or pseudogenic. Donor age, sex, ethnicity and CMV serostatus were compiled alongside the repertoire data. A later genetic analysis took genome-wide SNP genotypes for 398 of the 666 donors and used that subset as a discovery cohort. Every repertoire in the discovery cohort had been generated on one and the same sequencing platform. Class I and class II HLA loci were covered by the typing at four-digit resolution. The number of donors typed differed by locus, with 629-630 for A, B, C, DRB1 and DQB1, about 500 for DQA1, about 610 for DPA1, and 450 to 480 for DPB1. Several DR-DQ haplotypes were treated as single units for association and clustering because of strong linkage in the cohort. On average, 235,054 unique TCR beta nucleotide sequences were sequenced per donor among 350 to 400 genotyped donors of the cohort, with around 19% of those sequences being non-productive.

The paper's findings and limits, for the study overall: A later analysis associated 16,951 TCR beta sequences with specific HLA alleles at a false discovery rate of 0.05. In an earlier analysis of 587 of the donors, most TCR beta V segments were observed in productive rearrangements about 87% or about 30% of the time, broadly matching IMGT annotations. A group of highly shared sequence variants was considered likely to be a technical artifact of the sequencing pipeline. In a later genetic analysis, a missense DCLRE1C variant was associated with V-gene and J-gene trimming of TCR beta chains, and the association was replicated in an independent cohort. In a later analysis, HLA-associated TCR beta chains were found to be more clonally expanded and to have lower generation probabilities than equally common non-associated chains. In the study, 164 TCR beta chains were listed as associated with cytomegalovirus. A few of the identified cytomegalovirus-associated TCR beta chains were confirmed in vitro to be specific for cytomegalovirus antigens. When HLA alleles, especially DR and DQ, strongly co-occurred, TCR associations were difficult to assign to individual alleles. The only immune exposure information available for the cohort was CMV serostatus. A further reported finding was that TCR beta sequences accurately predicted the HLA-A and HLA-B alleles for most subjects in the first cohort. While some public TCRs were present in many individuals, most TCR sequences turned up only very rarely across donors. In a later analysis, the rate of TCR association differed among HLA loci, with DRB1 alleles having the most associated TCRs and HLA-C alleles having the fewest. Roughly uniform sequencing depth across donors was assumed in presence/absence analyses, although this assumption may not hold. Because HLA typing was unavailable for some donors at each locus, only the typed subset was used in association tests. In a later analysis, most CMV-associated TCR beta chains were found to appear HLA-restricted, with HLA associations seemingly driven largely by CMV exposure. The authors suggested that the approach could potentially be extended to other disease states and immunological phenotypes. Only TCR beta chains were sequenced in this cohort, and the absence of alpha or paired-chain data limited detectable features. The 87-base-pair reads could not distinguish some IMGT-functional V segments, including TRBV6-2 and TRBV6-3, so those segments were excluded. Correlated functional status among segregating V segments might be attributable to linkage disequilibrium, but an unknown experimental factor could not be ruled out. Because counts were too low, seventeen rarely observed V segments, including chromosome 9 orphons, were excluded from the earlier analysis of 587 of the donors. Compared with the approximately 670-donor mean, donors in an Asian-associated ancestry cluster had fewer N-insertions in productive TCRs, according to a later genetic analysis. The classifier was reported to diagnose cytomegalovirus status with high specificity and sensitivity in both the original and validation cohorts. According to a later analysis, parvovirus B19, influenza, CMV and Epstein-Barr virus appeared linked to several top co-occurrence clusters.

Trimming accounts for 2 bases at V and 1 base at J, while the number of junction bases matched to no gene is 1. Taken from cysteine to phenylalanine, the CDR3 has 15 residues. Only the CDR3 DNA stays, 45 bases, in frame from base 1. The germline V gene yields SNHLY for CDR1 and FYNNEI for CDR2. Library preparation employed the immunoSEQ multiplex PCR assay. The multiplex PCR relied on a mix of 60 forward primers for TCR Vbeta segments and 13 reverse primers for TCR Jbeta segments. A multiplex PCR assay on genomic DNA amplified the CDR3 region of rearranged TCR beta genes. Amplified TCR beta libraries were sequenced as 87-base-pair reads on the Illumina HiSeq System. The authors processed their data as follows. A later analysis tallied approximately 87 million unique TCR beta chains across the 666 repertoires, and approximately 9.9 million of those chains were shared by two or more donors. A nearest-neighbor algorithm error-corrected the raw reads and collapsed the reads into unique sequences, merging closely related sequences to remove PCR and sequencing errors. V, D and J gene segments were assigned by aligning CDR3 sequences to IMGT reference sequences. Each retained sequence needed at least a six-nucleotide match to both a V gene segment and a J gene segment. Rearrangements were classified as productive when the CDR3 lacked stop codons and remained in frame with V and J, and all other rearrangements were classified as non-productive. CDR3 was defined according to IMGT convention as the region running from the second conserved V-encoded cysteine to the conserved J-encoded phenylalanine. The earlier analysis of 550 to 650 of the donors excluded any sequence lacking an unambiguous match to a single V gene segment. An earlier analysis of a few hundred of the donors called V segments functional above 56.7% productive rearrangements and segregating when the between-donor standard deviation exceeded 5%. A statistical classification framework was developed to diagnose cytomegalovirus status using the catalog of TCR beta chain sequences. In a later analysis, TCR nucleotide sequences were compared against IMGT/GENE-DB human TR gene sequences so that V and J genes could be assigned. In a later analysis, CDR3 sequences and most-parsimonious VDJ recombination scenarios were assigned using the TCRdist pipeline. A later analysis defined each TCR beta chain by its CDR3 amino acid sequence plus V-gene family, and excluded reads lacking a unique V-gene family. In a later analysis, fewer than 600 highly shared, low-generation-probability nucleotide sequences were removed to address suspected cross-contamination and a sequencing artifact. In a later analysis, a clonal expansion index for each public chain was calculated from normalized within-repertoire ranks of inferred template counts. Generation probabilities in a later analysis came from a VDJ recombination model fitted to out-of-frame rearrangements, and those results were checked against IGoR. In a later analysis, TCR-TCR, TCR-HLA and TCR-CMV co-occurrence was scored with hypergeometric tests, and a repertoire-size bias correction was applied to TCR pairs. False discovery rates were estimated in a later analysis by permuting HLA or CMV assignments 20 times. A later analysis grouped co-occurring TCRs with DBSCAN, adding TCRdist sequence similarity when clustering within HLA-allele-positive subsets. Repertoires with fewer than 30,000 or more than 120,000 public chains, plus five repertoires with anomalous nucleotide sharing, were excluded from co-occurrence clustering. TCRdb re-hosts the immuneACCESS table, in-frame sequences only. Its copies lack some clones; in the studies checked, an unresolved V gene accounts for under half of them, and the cause for the rest is not known. V and J calls plus clone size are reproduced from that table; the DNA served to infer D and trimming. This sample holds around 220,000 clones; roughly 70% were observed only once. The ten largest make up under 2% of the sample.

This clone was recorded once. Its target antigen remains unknown. Base quality data are lacking; no much larger clone is found one base away. In total, roughly 710 healthy bone marrow donors made up the cohort. All cohort members were sampled while nominally healthy, although unrecorded immune exposures were likely present. The donor was CMV seronegative and belonged to the group of around 400 seronegative cohort members. A peripheral blood sample was collected from each donor, and TCR beta sequencing was performed on peripheral blood mononuclear cells. Genomic DNA was extracted from the blood cell samples with the Qiagen DNeasy Blood Extraction Kit.

The source is a woman under 40 in good health and CMV-seronegative. Sequencing was carried out using PBMCs. The V and J genes are TRBV2 and TRBJ2-3, and 9 junctional nucleotides match TRBD2. The CDR3 amino acid sequence is: CASSERTSGTDTQYF. The base sequence is TGTGCCAGCAGTGAAAGGACTAGCGGCACAGATACGCAGTATTTT.